This is a list of T cell receptor beta chains from one sample in a study of radiation and T cells in renal cell carcinoma. Profiling relied on immunoSEQ multiplex PCR, and the TCRdb table lists in-frame clones only, not all of them. The profile covers some 120,000 clones, with more than 75% appearing a single time and about 5.6% taken by the ten largest. The specimen was blood, collected from a patient whose treatment included radiotherapy and nephrectomy. These receptors were obtained from a woman in her 70s with renal cell carcinoma. Each CDR3 is given with its conserved first and last residue. D genes are given only for firm matches. The size of a clone is reported for some rows only, either as once, few or many, or as a class for expanded clones.

size,V,J,D,CDR3,DNA
.,TRBV28,TRBJ2-7,TRBD2,CASSSRTSPTYEQYF,TGTGCCAGCAGTTCCCGGACTAGCCCAACCTACGAGCAGTACTTC
.,TRBV5-4,TRBJ1-1,TRBD1,CASSLQTGRVTEAFF,TGTGCCAGCAGCCTTCAGACAGGGAGGGTCACTGAAGCTTTCTTT
.,TRBV28,TRBJ2-2,.,CASRGAAGKYTGELFF,TGTGCCAGCAGGGGGGCCGCCGGGAAGTACACCGGGGAGCTGTTTTTT
once,TRBV28,TRBJ2-7,TRBD1,CASSSIRGQGARQYF,TGTGCCAGCAGTTCAATTCGAGGACAGGGGGCGAGGCAGTACTTC
.,TRBV4-3,TRBJ1-5,.,CASSQPGTPYSNQPQHF,TGCGCCAGCAGCCAACCGGGCACCCCCTATAGCAATCAGCCCCAGCATTTT
.,TRBV19,TRBJ2-7,TRBD1,CASSPTGTAYEQYF,TGTGCCAGTAGTCCGACAGGGACCGCCTACGAGCAGTACTTC
.,TRBV27,TRBJ1-6,.,CASSFWQDNSPLHF,TGTGCCAGCAGTTTCTGGCAGGATAATTCACCCCTCCACTTT
.,TRBV10-2,TRBJ2-1,TRBD1,CASSDRDRAYNEQFF,TGCGCCAGCAGTGATAGGGACAGGGCCTACAATGAGCAGTTCTTC
few,TRBV4-2,TRBJ1-1,.,CASSHGRGVNTEAFF,TGTGCCAGCAGCCACGGGCGAGGGGTGAACACTGAAGCTTTCTTT
.,TRBV7-8,TRBJ2-1,.,CASTRAPGNNEQFF,TGTGCCAGCACGCGTGCTCCGGGGAACAATGAGCAGTTCTTC
.,TRBV18,TRBJ1-1,.,CASSGAYGTEAFF,TGTGCCAGCTCAGGGGCTTACGGCACTGAAGCTTTCTTT
.,TRBV5-5,TRBJ2-4,TRBD1,CASSSTVGQGAKNIQYF,TGTGCCAGCAGCTCAACTGTGGGACAGGGGGCCAAAAACATTCAGTACTTC
.,TRBV6-4,TRBJ1-6,TRBD1,CASSSGTGNSPLHF,TGTGCCAGCAGCTCTGGGACAGGGAATTCACCCCTCCACTTT
.,TRBV5-8,TRBJ1-6,.,CASSLAVSYNSPLHF,TGTGCCAGCAGCTTGGCCGTCTCCTATAATTCACCCCTCCACTTT
once,TRBV7-2,TRBJ1-2,TRBD1,CASSFGTGYGYTF,TGTGCCAGCAGCTTCGGGACAGGCTATGGCTACACCTTC